This T cell receptor beta chain derives from a study of T-cell memory formation after mild COVID-19. Study in general: In these data, TCR clusters were largely donor specific. Study findings and constraints: Clones contracting over day 15 to 85 were CD4/CD8 balanced, with later expanders leaning CD4+. Pre-infection memory held some responding clones, suggesting pre-existing cross-reactive T cells responded.

One entry per CDR3 protein results from TCRdb running MiXCR on the 5' RACE reads. The repertoire has roughly 100,000 distinct CDR3 sequences, over 12% of them found once; the top ten carry around two fifths. As to this clonotype: The antigen remains unidentified.

The CDR3 loop spans 16 amino acids. Germline V gene data show CDR1 as SGHRS and CDR2 as YFSETQ. Germline trimming cut 4 bases from V and 3 bases from J; bases unmatched to any gene: 7. The TCR comes from a man aged 18 to 30 who had mild COVID-19 (a few samples of this study predate the infection). Cell type and time point are not known. This sequence joins TRBV5-1 and TRBJ1-2; the match to TRBD1 covers 12 bases. What was sequenced was PBMCs or a T cell subset sorted from them (not recorded which). In DNA, the CDR3 is TGCGCCAGCAGCGTGACCGGGACAGGGGGCCACTATGGCTACACCTTC. Its protein product is CASSVTGTGGHYGYTF.